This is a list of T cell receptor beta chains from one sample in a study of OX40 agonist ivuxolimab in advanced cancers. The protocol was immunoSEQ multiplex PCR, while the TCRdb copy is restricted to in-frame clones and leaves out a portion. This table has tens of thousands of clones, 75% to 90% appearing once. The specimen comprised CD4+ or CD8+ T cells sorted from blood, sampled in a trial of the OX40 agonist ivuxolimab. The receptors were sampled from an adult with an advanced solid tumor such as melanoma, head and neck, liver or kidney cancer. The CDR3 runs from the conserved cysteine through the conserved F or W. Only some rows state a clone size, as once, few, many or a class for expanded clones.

CAITGTANTGELFF | NA | TRBJ2-2 | TRBV10-3 | 14
CASSKGAKNYEQYF | NA | TRBJ2-7 | TRBV21-1 | 14
CASRETGSTEAFF | NA | TRBJ1-1 | TRBV6-5 | 13
CASSHGSADTQYF | NA | TRBJ2-3 | TRBV11-2 | 13
CASSSGQGKGDTEAFF | NA | TRBJ1-1 | TRBV5-1 | 16
CASFTRDSYEQYF | NA | TRBJ2-7 | TRBV18 | 13
CASSPPSDRGHGYTF | NA | TRBJ1-2 | TRBV18 | 15
CASSYQGTNTEAFF | NA | TRBJ1-1 | TRBV5-1 | 14
CASSYSGGDNEQFF | NA | TRBJ2-1 | TRBV6-5 | 14
CASVRNRGNPYGYTF | NA | TRBJ1-2 | TRBV2 | 15
CASSPGQVYNEQFF | NA | TRBJ2-1 | TRBV7-2 | 14
CASSRTGSGNTIYF | NA | TRBJ1-3 | TRBV7-8 | 14
CASLESLVKEKLFF | few | TRBJ1-4 | TRBV6-1 | 14
CASSYSLVTYTGELFF | NA | TRBJ2-2 | TRBV6-5 | 16
CASSLAPGNSYNEQFF | NA | TRBJ2-1 | TRBV5-4 | 16
CASSLSPAPDNPQHF | NA | TRBJ1-5 | TRBV27 | 15
CASTPGQGHQPQHF | NA | TRBJ1-5 | TRBV28 | 14
CASTSVFRRNEKLFF | NA | TRBJ1-4 | TRBV2 | 15
CASSQDGQETHQPQHF | once | TRBJ1-5 | TRBV4-2 | 16
CASMAGVGFSYGYTF | once | TRBJ1-2 | TRBV6-1 | 15
CSVREGTGDGDEQYF | NA | TRBJ2-7 | TRBV29-1 | 15
CASSPRTPLYEQYF | once | TRBJ2-7 | TRBV7-2 | 14
CASSIIAGASETQYF | NA | TRBJ2-5 | TRBV19 | 15
CASSVQDPNNEQFF | NA | TRBJ2-1 | TRBV6-1 | 14
CASSTGGETQYF | NA | TRBJ2-5 | TRBV2 | 12
CASSPVESGSSYEQYF | NA | TRBJ2-7 | TRBV7-9 | 16
CASSSDRAGELFF | NA | TRBJ2-2 | TRBV5-1 | 13
CSVEAQGGTYEQYF | NA | TRBJ2-7 | TRBV29-1 | 14
CASSAQQGGSYEQYF | NA | TRBJ2-7 | TRBV7-6 | 15
CASSPWGQGSTGELFF | NA | TRBJ2-2 | TRBV18 | 16
CASSLGPQIEQYF | once | TRBJ2-7 | TRBV5-6 | 13
CASSRDSLMNTEAFF | NA | TRBJ1-1 | TRBV18 | 15
CASSWIAGANNEQFF | few | TRBJ2-1 | TRBV5-1 | 15
CASSGSLPRGSPPGANVLTF | NA | TRBJ2-6 | TRBV5-1 | 20
CASSTGFGDQPQHF | few | TRBJ1-5 | TRBV7-2 | 14
CASSEASGLQGGYTF | NA | TRBJ1-2 | TRBV2 | 15
CASSLGGGISQPQHF | once | TRBJ1-5 | TRBV11-2 | 15